These 19 T cell receptor beta chains originate from one sample sequenced in a study of OX40 agonist ivuxolimab in advanced cancers. Only in-frame clones appear in the TCRdb table, and some are missing; sequencing was by immunoSEQ multiplex PCR. The data show 65,000 to 80,000 clones, with about nine tenths seen just once and just over 0.75% held by the top ten. The sequencing used CD4+ or CD8+ T cells sorted from blood, collected in a trial of the OX40 agonist ivuxolimab. These receptors came from an adult with an advanced solid tumor such as melanoma, head and neck, liver or kidney cancer.

The V call is TRBV7-9, the J call TRBJ2-3; D might be TRBD2 (6 bases). The CDR3 sequence is 13 residues long. Trimming pared 5 bases from V and 2 bases from J, leaving 8 bases between. Germline values: CDR1 SEHNR, CDR2 FQNEAQ (reference sequence). The CDR3 reads CASSERATDTQYF. The DNA of the CDR3 is TGTGCCAGCAGCGAGCGGGCCACAGATACGCAGTATTTT.

V usage is TRBV7-3 and J usage is TRBJ2-2; 8 bases fit TRBD2. J was trimmed by 5 bases and V by 4 bases; bases with no gene match: 9. The CDR3 has 16 residues. Germline-derived CDR1 and CDR2 are SGHTA and FQGTGA. As DNA, the CDR3 is TGTGCCAGCAGCTGGGGTGCGGGAGGAAGGACCGGGGAGCTGTTTTTT. Translation gives CASSWGAGGRTGELFF.

The chain links TRBV6-1 to TRBJ2-7, with 9 bases that match TRBD1. Germline CDR1 reads MNHNS; CDR2 reads SASEGT. J lost 0 bases, V lost 7 bases, and 4 bases had no gene match. The CDR3 runs to 14 residues. CDR3 amino acids: CASKAGQGSYEQYF. DNA for the CDR3: TGTGCCAGCAAGGCGGGACAGGGCTCCTACGAGCAGTACTTC.

As for this clone: Other DNA sequences in the same sample also yield this CDR3. The chain is built from TRBV5-1 and TRBJ2-2, with a weak D call TRBD2 (5 bases). Trimming pared 0 bases from V and 5 bases from J, leaving 11 bases between. Germline V gives CDR1 SGHRS, CDR2 YFSETQ. The CDR3 extends over 15 amino acids. In DNA form, the CDR3 reads TGCGCCAGCAGCTTGGAAGGAGGACGAACCGGGGAGCTGTTTTTT. Residues: CASSLEGGRTGELFF.

The chain employs TRBV19 and TRBJ1-2; D not certain. The CDR3 is made up of 15 amino acids. Between the trimmed V and J ends, which lost 0 bases and 0 bases, there was a span of 8 bases. Germline V gene lookup returns CDR1 LNHDA and CDR2 SQIVND (reference sequence). In DNA form, the CDR3 reads TGTGCCAGTAGTATAGATCGCAGCACTAACTATGGCTACACCTTC. The encoded protein is CASSIDRSTNYGYTF. Variable domain in full (rest from reference TRBV19 and TRBJ1-2): DGGITQSPKYLFRKEGQNVTLSCEQNLNHDAMYWYRQDPGQGLRLIYYSQIVNDFQKGDIAEGYSVSREKKESFPLTVTSAQKNPTAFYLCASSIDRSTNYGYTFGSGTRLTVV.

The chain recombines TRBV5-5 with TRBJ2-7, with D perhaps TRBD1 (6 bases). Germline lookup yields CDR1 SGHKS and CDR2 YYEKEE (reference sequence). This CDR3 is 14 amino acids long. Trimming removed 0 bases at V and 3 bases at J, with 10 bases between. As DNA, the CDR3 is TGTGCCAGCAGCTTGGATCAGGGGATCTACGAGCAGTACTTC. Translated, it gives CASSLDQGIYEQYF.

This chain uses TRBV27 with TRBJ2-3; TRBD2 agrees at 13 bases. V was pared by 6 bases and J by 14 bases, with 11 bases of the junction left unmatched. Germline V gene sequence: CDR1 MNHEY, CDR2 SMNVEV (reference sequence). The CDR3 has 14 residues. The CDR3 sequence: CASSPGTSGNSRYF. The DNA of the CDR3 is TGTGCCAGCAGCCCCGGGACTAGCGGGAACTCGAGGTATTTT.

V and J are TRBV19 and TRBJ2-2, with D perhaps TRBD2 (5 bases). Trimming cost V 4 bases and J 1 base, with 10 bases left between them. In germline, CDR1 is LNHDA, CDR2 SQIVND (reference sequence). This CDR3 is built from 15 residues. The CDR3 spells CASSNPGKNTGELFF. In DNA form, the CDR3 reads TGTGCCAGTAGTAACCCGGGAAAGAACACCGGGGAGCTGTTTTTT.

J is TRBJ2-2 and V is TRBV9, with D unresolved. Germline-derived CDR1 and CDR2 are SGDLS and YYNGEE. V dropped 0 bases and J dropped 8 bases, with 8 bases sitting between them. This CDR3 spans 13 amino acids. The CDR3 DNA is TGTGCCAGCAGCGTAGGGGGTCCGGGGGAGCTGTTTTTT. Its protein is CASSVGGPGELFF.

For the CDR3, the DNA is TGCGCCAGCAGCTTGGTTGTACGTAGAAACCAAGAGACCCAGTACTTC. Its translation is CASSLVVRRNQETQYF. The chain couples TRBV5-1 to TRBJ2-5; D remains unclear. The CDR3 runs 16 residues. CDR1 is SGHRS, CDR2 YFSETQ, per germline. V lost 0 bases and J lost 0, with 12 bases in between.

This chain connects TRBV6-5 to TRBJ1-1; a possible D gene is TRBD1 (5 bases). Germline CDR1 reads MNHEY; CDR2 reads SVGAGI. V lost 5 bases and J 5 bases, leaving 15 bases between the germline ends. CDR3 length: 14 amino acids. The CDR3: CASSPRGEMTEAFF. In DNA form, the CDR3 reads TGTGCCAGCAGTCCAAGGGGTGAAATGACTGAAGCTTTCTTT.

The chain uses TRBV7-2 and TRBJ1-1, with TRBD1 as a possible D gene (5 bases). This CDR3 is built from 14 residues. The germline gives CDR1 SGHTA, CDR2 FQGNSA. V lost 5 bases and J lost 3, with 13 bases in between. The CDR3 spells CASSPQRGDTEAFF. CDR3 bases: TGTGCCAGCAGCCCACAGAGGGGAGACACTGAAGCTTTCTTT. Full variable domain (rest looked up from reference TRBV7-2 and TRBJ1-1): GAGVSQSPSNKVTEKGKDVELRCDPISGHTALYWYRQSLGQGLEFLIYFQGNSAPDKSGLPSDRFSAERTGGSVSTLTIQRTQQEDSAVYLCASSPQRGDTEAFFGQGTRLTVV.

V and J are TRBV27 and TRBJ1-3; no clear D. CDR3 size: 15 residues. With 6 bases removed from V and 0 bases from J, the gap between germline ends came to 12 bases. CDR1 is MNHEY, CDR2 SMNVEV, per germline (reference sequence). This CDR3 is CASRSIGASGNTIYF. The DNA of the CDR3 is TGTGCCAGCAGGTCAATAGGAGCCTCTGGAAACACCATATATTTT.

The CDR3 bases are TGCGCCAGCAGTGAAATGGCCAACAATGAGCAGTTCTTC. It codes for CASSEMANNEQFF. The chain recombines TRBV10-2 with TRBJ2-1; D unclear. CDR1 is WSHSY, CDR2 SAAADI, per germline. This CDR3 contains 13 residues. Between the trimmed V and J ends, which lost 3 bases and 5 bases, there was a span of 8 bases.

The chain employs TRBV27 and TRBJ2-7; the D is unclear. Germline V gene lookup returns CDR1 MNHEY and CDR2 SMNVEV (reference sequence). This CDR3 has 11 residues. The V gene lost 0 bases and the J gene lost 6 bases, with 3 bases spanning the gap. The CDR3 DNA is TGTGCCAGCAGTTTATCGGGCGAGCAGTACTTC. Translation gives CASSLSGEQYF.

The table lists this clone with a count of one. The rearrangement links TRBV4-3 to TRBJ2-3; 9 bases agree with TRBD2. The J segment lost 1 base and the V segment lost 3 bases, leaving 5 bases of the junction unmatched. This CDR3 region has 16 residues. Germline values: CDR1 LGHNA, CDR2 YSLEER. CDR3 coding DNA: TGCGCCAGCAGCCACCTTCGGACTAGCGGCACAGATACGCAGTATTTT. Amino acids: CASSHLRTSGTDTQYF.

The chain carries TRBV7-9 and TRBJ2-1; 13 nucleotides align to TRBD2. The CDR3 is 14 residues long. The germline V gene has CDR1 SEHNR and CDR2 FQNEAQ (reference sequence). The ends lost 5 bases at V and 8 bases at J; junction bases unmatched: 3. In DNA, the CDR3 is TGTGCCAGCAGCCGGACTAGCGGGGGATATGAGCAGTTCTTC. This translates into CASSRTSGGYEQFF.

This clone was seen a handful of times. The chain recombines TRBV30 with TRBJ1-2; D gene uncertain. The germline V gene encodes CDR1 GTSNPN and CDR2 SVGIG (reference sequence). This CDR3 is built from 14 residues. Trimming pared 2 bases from V and 4 bases from J, leaving 14 bases between. CDR3 region: CAWSSWSSGYGYTF. CDR3 nucleotides: TGTGCCTGGAGTTCGTGGAGCTCGGGCTATGGCTACACCTTC.

The V call is TRBV7-2, the J call TRBJ1-5; unclear D gene. This CDR3 region has 12 residues. The V end was cut by 0 bases, the J end by 9 bases, with 6 bases between. The germline V gene encodes CDR1 SGHTA and CDR2 FQGNSA. The CDR3 loop is CASSLATGPQHF. The CDR3 DNA reads as TGTGCCAGCAGCTTAGCGACTGGGCCCCAGCATTTT.